This T cell receptor beta chain came from a study of blood T cells in healthy people across ages. Regarding the study as a whole: The study lacked donor CMV status, which possibly confounded expanded clonotype changes.

The authors ran a second PCR of roughly 7 to 11 cycles using a sample-barcoded 5' primer and a J-beta primer mix. TCRdb re-analysed the 5' RACE reads in MiXCR, keeping a single row per CDR3 protein. Here the sample spans hundreds of thousands of distinct CDR3 sequences, 22% being singletons. This clonotype was seen only a few times. What it binds is not known. Drawn from each donor were ten milliliters of peripheral blood. Each sample yielded at least 5.5 micrograms of PBMC total RNA. Sequenced: blood. This receptor was identified in a man between 65 and 79 years old in good health.

CDR3 in amino acids: CASSALGEGDEKLFF. CDR3 nucleotide sequence: TGTGCCAGCAGTGCCTTGGGTGAAGGGGATGAAAAACTGTTTTTT. J is TRBJ1-4 and V is TRBV25-1; possibly TRBD1 for D (5 bases). Trimming removed 4 bases from V and 6 bases from J, with 15 bases in between. The CDR3 is 15 amino acids. Germline V gives CDR1 MGHDK, CDR2 SYGVNS.